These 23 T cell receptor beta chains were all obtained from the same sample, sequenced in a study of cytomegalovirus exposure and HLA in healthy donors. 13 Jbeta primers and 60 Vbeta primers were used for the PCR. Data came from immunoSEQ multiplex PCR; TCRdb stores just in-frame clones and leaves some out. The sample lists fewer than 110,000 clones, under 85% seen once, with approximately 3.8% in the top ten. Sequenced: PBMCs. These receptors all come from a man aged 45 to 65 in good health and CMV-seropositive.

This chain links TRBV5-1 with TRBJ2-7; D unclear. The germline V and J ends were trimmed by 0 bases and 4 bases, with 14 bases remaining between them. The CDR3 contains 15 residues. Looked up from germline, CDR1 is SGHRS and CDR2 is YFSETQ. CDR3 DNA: TGCGCCAGCAGCTTGGATCTCCCCGCGAGGTACGAGCAGTACTTC. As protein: CASSLDLPARYEQYF. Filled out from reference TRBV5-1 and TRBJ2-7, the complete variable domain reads KAGVTQTPRYLIKTRGQQVTLSCSPISGHRSVSWYQQTPGQGLQFLFEYFSETQRNKGNFPGRFSGRQFSNSRSEMNVSTLELGDSALYLCASSLDLPARYEQYFGPGTRLTVT.

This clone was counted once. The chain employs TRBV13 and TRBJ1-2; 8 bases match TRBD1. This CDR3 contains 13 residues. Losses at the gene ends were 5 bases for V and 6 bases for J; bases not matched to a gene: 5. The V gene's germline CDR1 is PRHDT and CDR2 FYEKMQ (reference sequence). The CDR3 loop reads CASSLGTGDGYTF. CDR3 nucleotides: TGTGCCAGCAGCCTGGGGACAGGCGATGGCTACACCTTC.

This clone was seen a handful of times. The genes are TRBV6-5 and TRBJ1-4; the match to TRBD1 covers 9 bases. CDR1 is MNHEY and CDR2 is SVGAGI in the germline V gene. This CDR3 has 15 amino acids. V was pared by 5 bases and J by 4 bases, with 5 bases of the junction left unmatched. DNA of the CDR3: TGTGCCAGCAGTGCAGGGACAGGGCTTAATGAAAAACTGTTTTTT. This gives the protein CASSAGTGLNEKLFF.

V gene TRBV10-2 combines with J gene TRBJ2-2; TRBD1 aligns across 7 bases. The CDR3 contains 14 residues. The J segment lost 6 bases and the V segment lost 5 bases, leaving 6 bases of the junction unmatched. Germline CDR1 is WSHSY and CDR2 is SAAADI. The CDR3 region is CASSWSGGSGELFF. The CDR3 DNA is TGCGCCAGCAGTTGGTCAGGGGGTTCCGGGGAGCTGTTTTTT.

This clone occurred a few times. CDR3 sequence (DNA): TGTGCCACGGACAGGGATCAACACGAGCAGTACTTC. Protein product: CATDRDQHEQYF. The J gene is TRBJ2-7, the V gene TRBV7-9, with 8 bases that match TRBD1. The CDR3 is 12 amino acids. CDR1 and CDR2 (germline): SEHNR, FQNEAQ (reference sequence). Trimming removed 10 bases from V and 5 bases from J; junction bases left unmatched: 7. Using reference TRBV7-9 and TRBJ2-7 for the parts outside the CDR3, the full variable domain is DTGVSQNPRHKITKRGQNVTFRCDPISEHNRLYWYRQTLGQGPEFLTYFQNEAQLEKSRLLSDRFSAERPKGSFSTLEIQRTEQGDSAMYLCATDRDQHEQYFGPGTRLTVT.

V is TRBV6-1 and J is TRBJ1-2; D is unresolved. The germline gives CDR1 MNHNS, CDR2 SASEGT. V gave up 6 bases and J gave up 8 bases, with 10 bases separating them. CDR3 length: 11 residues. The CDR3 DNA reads TGTGCCAGCAGAGAAAGAGGCGGCTACACCTTC. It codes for CASRERGGYTF.

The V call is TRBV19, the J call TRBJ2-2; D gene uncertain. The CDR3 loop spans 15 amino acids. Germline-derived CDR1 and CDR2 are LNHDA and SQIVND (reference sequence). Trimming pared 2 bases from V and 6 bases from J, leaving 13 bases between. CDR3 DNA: TGTGCCAGTAGTATAATTCCGAGAGTCCCCGGGGAGCTGTTTTTT. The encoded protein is CASSIIPRVPGELFF.

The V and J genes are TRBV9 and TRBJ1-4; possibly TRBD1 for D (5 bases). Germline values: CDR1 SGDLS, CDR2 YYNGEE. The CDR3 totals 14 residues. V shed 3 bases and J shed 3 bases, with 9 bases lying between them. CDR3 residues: CASSEGQANEKLFF. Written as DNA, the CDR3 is TGTGCCAGCAGCGAGGGGCAGGCTAATGAAAAACTGTTTTTT.

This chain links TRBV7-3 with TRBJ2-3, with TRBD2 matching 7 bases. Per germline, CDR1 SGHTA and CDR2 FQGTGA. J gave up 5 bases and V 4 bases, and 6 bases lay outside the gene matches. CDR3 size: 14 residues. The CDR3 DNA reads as TGTGCCAGCAGCTCGAGCGGGACTGGAGATACGCAGTATTTT. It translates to CASSSSGTGDTQYF.

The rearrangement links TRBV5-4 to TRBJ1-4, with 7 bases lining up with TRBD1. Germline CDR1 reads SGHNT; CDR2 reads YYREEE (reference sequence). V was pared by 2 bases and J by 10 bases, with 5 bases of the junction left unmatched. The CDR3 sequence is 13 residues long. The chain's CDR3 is CASSFDRAGKLFF. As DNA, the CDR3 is TGTGCCAGCAGCTTTGACAGGGCAGGAAAACTGTTTTTT. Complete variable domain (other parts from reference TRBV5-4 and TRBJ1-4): ETGVTQSPTHLIKTRGQQVTLRCSSQSGHNTVSWYQQALGQGPQFIFQYYREEENGRGNFPPRFSGLQFPNYSSELNVNALELDDSALYLCASSFDRAGKLFFGSGTQLSVL.

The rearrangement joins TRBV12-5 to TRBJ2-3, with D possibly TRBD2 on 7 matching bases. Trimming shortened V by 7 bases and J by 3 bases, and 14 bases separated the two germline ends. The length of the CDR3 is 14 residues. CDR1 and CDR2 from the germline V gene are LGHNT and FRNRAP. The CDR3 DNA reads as TGTGCTAGTGCCCTGGGAGGGGGGACAGATACGCAGTATTTT. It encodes CASALGGGTDTQYF.

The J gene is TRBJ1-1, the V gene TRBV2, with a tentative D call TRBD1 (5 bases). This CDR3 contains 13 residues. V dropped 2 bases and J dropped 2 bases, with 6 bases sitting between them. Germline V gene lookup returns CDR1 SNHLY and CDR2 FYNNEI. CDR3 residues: CASSETGNTEAFF. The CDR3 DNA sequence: TGTGCCAGCAGTGAAACAGGAAACACTGAAGCTTTCTTT.

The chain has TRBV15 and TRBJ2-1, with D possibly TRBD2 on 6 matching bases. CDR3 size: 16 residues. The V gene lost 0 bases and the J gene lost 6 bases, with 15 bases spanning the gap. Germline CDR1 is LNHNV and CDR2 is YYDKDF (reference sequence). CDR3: CATSRDLAGLRNEQFF. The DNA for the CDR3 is TGTGCCACCAGCAGAGATCTGGCGGGATTACGCAATGAGCAGTTCTTC.

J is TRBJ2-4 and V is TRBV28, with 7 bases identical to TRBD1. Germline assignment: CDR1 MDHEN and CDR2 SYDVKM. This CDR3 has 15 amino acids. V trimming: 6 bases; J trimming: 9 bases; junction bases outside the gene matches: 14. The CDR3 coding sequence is TGTGCCAGCAGGGACACCGGACAGGCTGCGGGCATTCAGTACTTC. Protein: CASRDTGQAAGIQYF. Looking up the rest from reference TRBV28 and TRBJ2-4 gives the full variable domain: DVKVTQSSRYLVKRTGEKVFLECVQDMDHENMFWYRQDPGLGLRLIYFSYDVKMKEKGDIPEGYSVSREKKERFSLILESASTNQTSMYLCASRDTGQAAGIQYFGAGTRLSVL.

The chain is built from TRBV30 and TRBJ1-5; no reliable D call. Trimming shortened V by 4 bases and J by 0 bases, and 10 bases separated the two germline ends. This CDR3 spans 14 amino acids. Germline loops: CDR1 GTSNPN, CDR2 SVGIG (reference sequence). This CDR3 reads CAWTGQNSNQPQHF. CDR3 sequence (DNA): TGTGCCTGGACCGGTCAAAATAGCAATCAGCCCCAGCATTTT.

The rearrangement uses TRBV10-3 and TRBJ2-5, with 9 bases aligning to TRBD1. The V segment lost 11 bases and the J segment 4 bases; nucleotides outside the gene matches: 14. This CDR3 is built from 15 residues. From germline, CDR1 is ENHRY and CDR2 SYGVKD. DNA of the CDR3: TGTGCCGCCATAGTGGGACAGGGAGGGGGAGAGACCCAGTACTTC. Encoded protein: CAAIVGQGGGETQYF.

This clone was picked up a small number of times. The chain's CDR3 is CASSARSLAGARDTQYF. Written as DNA, the CDR3 is TGTGCCAGCAGTGCCCGGTCACTAGCGGGTGCCAGGGATACGCAGTATTTT. The genes are TRBV9 and TRBJ2-3; TRBD2 aligns across 9 bases. The CDR3 sequence is 17 residues long. The trim removed 5 bases at V and 6 bases at J, leaving 16 bases unmatched. CDR1 is SGDLS, CDR2 YYNGEE, per germline.

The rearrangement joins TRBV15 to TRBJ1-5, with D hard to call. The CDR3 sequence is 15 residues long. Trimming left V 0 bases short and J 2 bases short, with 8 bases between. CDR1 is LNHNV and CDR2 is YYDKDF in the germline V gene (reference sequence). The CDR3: CATSREGDGNQPQHF. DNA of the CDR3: TGTGCCACCAGCAGAGAGGGAGATGGCAATCAGCCCCAGCATTTT. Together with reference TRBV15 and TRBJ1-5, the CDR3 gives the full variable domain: DAMVIQNPRYQVTQFGKPVTLSCSQTLNHNVMYWYQQKSSQAPKLLFHYYDKDFNNEADTPDNFQSRRPNTSFCFLDIRSPGLGDTAMYLCATSREGDGNQPQHFGDGTRLSIL.

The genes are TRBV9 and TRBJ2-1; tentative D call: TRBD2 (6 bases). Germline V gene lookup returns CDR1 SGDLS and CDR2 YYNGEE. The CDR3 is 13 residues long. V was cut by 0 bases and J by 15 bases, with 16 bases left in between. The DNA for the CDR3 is TGTGCCAGCAGCGTAGCTATCGGCGGGATAACGTTCTTC. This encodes CASSVAIGGITFF.

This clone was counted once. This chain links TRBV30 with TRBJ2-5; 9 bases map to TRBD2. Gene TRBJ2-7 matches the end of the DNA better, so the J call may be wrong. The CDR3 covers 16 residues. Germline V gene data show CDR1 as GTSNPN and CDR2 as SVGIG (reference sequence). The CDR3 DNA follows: TGTGCCTGGAATAAGGAGGGTTCTAGCGGGACCTACGAGCAGTACTTC. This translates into CAWNKEGSSGTYEQYF.

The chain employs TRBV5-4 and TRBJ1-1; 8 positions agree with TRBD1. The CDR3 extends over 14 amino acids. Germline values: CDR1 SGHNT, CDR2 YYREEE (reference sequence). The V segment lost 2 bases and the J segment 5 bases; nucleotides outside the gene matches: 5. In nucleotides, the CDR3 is TGTGCCAGCAGCTTCAGGGACAGGAGGACTGAAGCTTTCTTT. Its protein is CASSFRDRRTEAFF.

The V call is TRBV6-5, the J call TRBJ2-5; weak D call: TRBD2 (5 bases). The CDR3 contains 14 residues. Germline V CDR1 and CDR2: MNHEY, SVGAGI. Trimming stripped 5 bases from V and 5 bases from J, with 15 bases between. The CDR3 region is CASSPSGSGETQYF. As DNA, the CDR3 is TGTGCCAGCAGTCCCTCGGGGAGTGGTGAGACCCAGTACTTC.

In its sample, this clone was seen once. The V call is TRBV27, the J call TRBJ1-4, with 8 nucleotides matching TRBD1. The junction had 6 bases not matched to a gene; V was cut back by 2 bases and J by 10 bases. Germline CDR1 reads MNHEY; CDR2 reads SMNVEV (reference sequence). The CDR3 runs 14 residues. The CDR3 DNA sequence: TGTGCCAGCAGTTTAAGGGGACAGGCTGTAAAACTGTTTTTT. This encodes CASSLRGQAVKLFF.